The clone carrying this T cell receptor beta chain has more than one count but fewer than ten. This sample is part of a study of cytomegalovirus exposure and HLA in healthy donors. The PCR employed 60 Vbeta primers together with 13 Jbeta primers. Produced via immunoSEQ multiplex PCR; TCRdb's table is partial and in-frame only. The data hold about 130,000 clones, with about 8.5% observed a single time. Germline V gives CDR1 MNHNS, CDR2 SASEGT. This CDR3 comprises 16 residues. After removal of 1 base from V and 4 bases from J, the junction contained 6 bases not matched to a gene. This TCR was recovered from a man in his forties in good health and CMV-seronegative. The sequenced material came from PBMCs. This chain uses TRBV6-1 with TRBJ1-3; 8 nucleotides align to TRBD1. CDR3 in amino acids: CASSEGTGLGGNTIYF. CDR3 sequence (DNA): TGTGCCAGCAGTGAAGGGACAGGGCTAGGAGGAAACACCATATATTTT.